This T cell receptor beta chain derives from a study of shared clonotypes between healthy human individuals. Looking at the study overall: Each donor had three CD4 naive, three CD4 memory, two CD8 naive and one CD8 memory plate. Whole-study results and caveats: Non-shared clonotypes had lower generation probabilities than those shared by all four donors.

TCRdb's table, derived via immunoSEQ multiplex PCR, lists solely in-frame clones and lacks some. The profile shows 1.6 million or so clones, around 98.5% of them singletons. Germline CDR1 and CDR2: SGHAT and FQNNGV. This CDR3 comprises 14 residues. V shed 4 bases, J shed 6 bases, and the junction held 8 bases outside the gene matches. The donors, all of them Caucasian adults, lived in Nashville, Tennessee. A note on this clone: No antigen is known for it.

The receptor comes from a man aged 25 to 40 in good health. The J gene is TRBJ1-2, the V gene TRBV11-2; 7 nucleotides line up with TRBD1. The source material was naive CD4+ T cells sorted from blood. Subset of the sample: CD45RA+ positively selected. In DNA, the CDR3 is TGTGCCAGCAGCTCGGTCCGGGACAGCCATGGCTACACCTTC. This encodes CASSSVRDSHGYTF.